This T cell receptor (beta chain) was sequenced for a study of regulatory T cells in long-lasting Graves disease. Sample time point: newly diagnosed GD, antithyroid drugs for less than 3 months. PBMC-extracted RNA yielded the TCR library. There are many counts of this clonotype. The antigen is not known. Findings and limits, study-wide: Segments TRBV28, TRBJ1-2 and TRBJ2-5 showed preferential usage in persistent disease.

Both iRepertoire HTBI primers and Arm-PCR of CDR3 regions were used to build the TCR beta libraries. TCRdb used MiXCR to reprocess the multiplex PCR reads, holding one entry per CDR3 protein. The table records a few hundred thousand distinct CDR3 sequences, 10% to 15% of them present only once. Germline CDR1 reads SGHAT; CDR2 reads FQNNGV. Trimming shortened V by 5 bases and J by 6 bases, and 8 bases separated the two germline ends. This CDR3 is 12 amino acids long. This sample was shared with a second study, whose subject was T cells in Graves' hyperthyroidism and ophthalmopathy. From that second work: Absent ophthalmopathy progression within 18 months defined stable Graves' hyperthyroidism.

This sequence originates from a woman in her late teens or twenties with Graves disease. The rearrangement joins TRBV11-2 to TRBJ2-4; maybe TRBD1 (5 bases). Here the sequenced sample was peripheral blood mononuclear cells (PBMCs), taken at new diagnosis, from a patient treated with antithyroid drugs. CDR3 DNA sequence: TGTGCCAGCAGCCGTAGGGGAAACATTCAGTACTTC. It encodes CASSRRGNIQYF. The entire variable domain, with the rest obtained from reference TRBV11-2 and TRBJ2-4, is as follows: EAGVAQSPRYKIIEKRQSVAFWCNPISGHATLYWYQQILGQGPKLLIQFQNNGVVDDSQLPKDRFSAERLKGVDSTLKIQPAKLEDSAVYLCASSRRGNIQYFGAGTRLSVL.